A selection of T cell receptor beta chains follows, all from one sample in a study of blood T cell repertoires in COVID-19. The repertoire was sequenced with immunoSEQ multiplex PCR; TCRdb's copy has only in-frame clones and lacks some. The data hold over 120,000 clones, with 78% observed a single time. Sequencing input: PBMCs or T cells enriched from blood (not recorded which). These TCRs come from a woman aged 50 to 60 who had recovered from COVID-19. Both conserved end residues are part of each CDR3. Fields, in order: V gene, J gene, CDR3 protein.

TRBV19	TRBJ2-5	CASSIYTGETQYF
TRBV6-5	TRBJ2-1	CASTLSGTGLNEQFF
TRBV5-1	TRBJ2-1	CASSLGQYNEQFF
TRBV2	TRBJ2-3	CASTLGRTGVADTQYF
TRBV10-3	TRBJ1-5	CAISPRGGEGQPQHF
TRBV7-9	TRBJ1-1	CASSLASGISEAFF
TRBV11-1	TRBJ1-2	CASSSGYGGWYGYTF
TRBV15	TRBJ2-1	CATSTPKGLAGGTYNEQFF
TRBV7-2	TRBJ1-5	CASSLAEGWAQHF
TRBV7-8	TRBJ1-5	CASSLAQAYSNQPQHF
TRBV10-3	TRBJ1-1	CAISGTGDLEAFF
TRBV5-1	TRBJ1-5	CASSLTGDQPQHF
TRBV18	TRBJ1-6	CASLGQRNSPLHF
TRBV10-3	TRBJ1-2	CAISDAGQEGLYGYTF
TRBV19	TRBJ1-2	CASSIENTGQFYGYTF
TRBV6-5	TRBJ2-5	CASSYSGAGKETQYF
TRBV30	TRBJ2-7	CAWSAAIGTGGPYEQYF
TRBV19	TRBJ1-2	CASRQTGDYGYTF
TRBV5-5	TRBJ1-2	CASSPGGGGYTF
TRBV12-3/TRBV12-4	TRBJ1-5	CASTGQYNQPQHF
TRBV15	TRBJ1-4	CATSRERGNEKLFF
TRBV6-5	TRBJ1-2	CATRGSGDYGYTF
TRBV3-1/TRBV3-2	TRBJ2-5	CASSPWTGSGETQYF
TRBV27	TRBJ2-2	CASSFVHLTGELFF
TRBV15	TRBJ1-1	CATSRDIAGNTEAFF
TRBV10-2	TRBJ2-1	CASSPLDRGLYNEQFF
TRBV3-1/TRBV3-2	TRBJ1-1	CASSQRPRGDAFF
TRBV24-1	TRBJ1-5	CATSDAGTGGNQPQHF
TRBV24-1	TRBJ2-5	CATSDFNRGGETQYF
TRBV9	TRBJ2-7	CASSVGGGAYEQYF
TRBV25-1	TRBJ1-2	CASSWAGENGYTF
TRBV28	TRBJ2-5	CASSLVVHQETQYF
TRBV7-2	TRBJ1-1	CASSPFPRGRTEAFF